The next 16 T cell receptor beta chains were all read from a single sample in a study of T cells after posttransplantation cyclophosphamide (dated by TCRdb to 2016 to 2017). Libraries came from the immunoSEQ multiplex PCR assay. In TCRdb, the immuneACCESS table is reduced to in-frame sequences with V and J assigned. These tables do not hold every clone; where another copy was compared, an unresolved V gene accounts for under half, and the others remain unexplained. A total of 25,000 to 35,000 clones appear in this sample, 70% to 90% of them only once. In total, the top ten clones hold approximately 15% of the sample. The sequencing sample was made of PBMCs. Receptor source: a woman aged 40 to 55 with a blood cancer, CMV-positive, and with a related stem cell donor.

This chain uses TRBV28 with TRBJ2-5; D may be TRBD1 (5 bases). Deletions cut 7 bases from V and 1 base from J, with 10 bases between. The CDR3 loop spans 13 amino acids. Germline lookup yields CDR1 MDHEN and CDR2 SYDVKM. CDR3 in amino acids: CASISGFQETQYF. CDR3 bases: TGTGCCAGCATCTCAGGGTTCCAAGAGACCCAGTACTTC.

CDR3 region: CASSPTGKRQANNEKLFF. The CDR3 bases are TGTGCCAGCAGCCCGACCGGGAAAAGACAGGCTAATAATGAAAAACTGTTTTTT. The V gene is TRBV12-1, the J gene TRBJ1-4; whether TRBD1, the table's D call, matches the DNA was not checked. TRBV12-1 is listed as a pseudogene. The CDR3 has 18 residues.

The CDR3 spells CSATRGYEQYF. The CDR3 nucleotides read TGCAGTGCCACCCGAGGTTACGAGCAGTACTTC. The chain combines TRBV20-1 with TRBJ2-7, with D unresolved. CDR3 length equals 11 residues. Germline CDR1 reads DFQATT; CDR2 reads SNEGSKA (reference sequence). The V gene lost 6 bases and the J gene lost 4 bases, with 10 bases spanning the gap.

The chain recombines TRBV5-1 with TRBJ2-7; 11 nucleotides match TRBD2. The CDR3 length is 17 residues. CDR1 SGHRS and CDR2 YFSETQ come from the germline V gene. V dropped 4 bases and J dropped 6; count of bases not matched to a gene: 15. CDR3 DNA: TGCGCCAGCAGCATACTAGCGGGGGAGACCTCCCCGCTCGAGCAGTACTTC. Protein product: CASSILAGETSPLEQYF.

The gene calls are TRBV21-1 and TRBJ1-3; TRBD1 is the table's D call and was not checked against the DNA. TRBV21-1 constitutes a pseudogene. This CDR3 is built from 18 residues. For the CDR3, the DNA is TGTGCCAGCAGCAATTCGAAGACAGGGCCCTACTCTGGAAACACCATATATTTT. This encodes CASSNSKTGPYSGNTIYF.

The chain uses TRBV19 and TRBJ2-7; TRBD1 might be the D (5 bases). This CDR3 spans 14 amino acids. With 2 bases removed from V and 8 bases from J, the gap between germline ends came to 16 bases. Germline loops: CDR1 LNHDA, CDR2 SQIVND (reference sequence). The DNA for the CDR3 is TGTGCCAGTAGTATAAAAGCAGGGTCCTGGAAGCAGTACTTC. Amino acid sequence: CASSIKAGSWKQYF.

The rearrangement links TRBV9 to TRBJ2-1; 11 nucleotides match TRBD2. CDR3 length equals 18 residues. The trim removed 2 bases at V and 4 bases at J, leaving 11 bases unmatched. CDR1 and CDR2 from the germline V gene are SGDLS and YYNGEE. CDR3 sequence reads: CASSVHSGGARIYNEQFF. The CDR3 region has the DNA TGTGCCAGCAGCGTCCATAGCGGGGGGGCCAGAATATACAATGAGCAGTTCTTC.

The V call is TRBV28, the J call TRBJ2-4, with 8 bases aligning to TRBD1. J was trimmed by 1 base and V by 5 bases; bases with no gene match: 1. The V gene's germline CDR1 is MDHEN and CDR2 SYDVKM. This CDR3 is 14 amino acids long. The CDR3 sequence: CASSRQGAKNIQYF. The CDR3 bases are TGTGCCAGCAGTCGACAGGGGGCCAAAAACATTCAGTACTTC.

The chain recombines TRBV6-1 with TRBJ2-6; D not certain. CDR3 length: 15 amino acids. V shed 1 base and J shed 0 bases, with 4 bases lying between them. Germline values: CDR1 MNHNS, CDR2 SASEGT. This chain's CDR3 is CASSEDSSGANVLTF. CDR3 DNA: TGTGCCAGCAGTGAAGACAGCTCTGGGGCCAACGTCCTGACTTTC.

This clone was seen just once. This rearrangement joins TRBV7-2 to TRBJ2-7; 7 bases are shared with TRBD1. Germline V gene lookup returns CDR1 SGHTA and CDR2 FQGNSA. CDR3 size: 14 residues. V dropped 1 base and J dropped 5; count of bases not matched to a gene: 5. In DNA form, the CDR3 reads TGTGCCAGCAGCTTAGAGACAGGGTTACACGAGCAGTACTTC. It translates to CASSLETGLHEQYF.

The chain links TRBV7-2 to TRBJ2-3, with a possible D match to TRBD2 (6 bases). V gave up 5 bases and J gave up 0 bases, with 15 bases separating them. This CDR3 region has 16 residues. Germline CDR1 and CDR2: SGHTA and FQGNSA. CDR3 bases: TGTGCCAGCAGCCCCAGGAGGGGCCAGAGCACAGATACGCAGTATTTT. This codes for CASSPRRGQSTDTQYF.

The V gene is TRBV5-6, the J gene TRBJ1-5, with D perhaps matching TRBD1 (6 bases). Trimming left V 3 bases short and J 5 bases short, with 15 bases between. The CDR3 runs to 15 residues. Germline loops: CDR1 SGHDT, CDR2 YYEEEE. DNA of the CDR3: TGTGCCAGCAGCTGGGCCGGGACATCGGATCAGCCCCAGCATTTT. It specifies CASSWAGTSDQPQHF.

This clone came up a few times. The rearrangement links TRBV12-5 to TRBJ1-5; 8 positions agree with TRBD1. CDR1 and CDR2 (germline): LGHNT, FRNRAP. V lost 5 bases and J lost 3; bases outside the gene matches: 12. The length of the CDR3 is 17 residues. The CDR3: CASGTPSPGQDNQPQHF. Written as DNA, the CDR3 is TGTGCTAGTGGTACCCCAAGTCCGGGACAGGACAATCAGCCCCAGCATTTT.

This clone was counted only a few times. The chain recombines TRBV5-1 with TRBJ1-1, with 9 bases matching TRBD1. The germline CDR1 and CDR2 sequences are SGHRS and YFSETQ. The length of the CDR3 is 15 residues. V lost 4 bases, J lost 10 bases, and 14 bases stayed unmatched. CDR3 DNA sequence: TGCGCCAGCAGCCAACCGGGACAGGGTCTTTTATCAGCTTTCTTT. It specifies CASSQPGQGLLSAFF. The whole variable domain, filled in from reference TRBV5-1 and TRBJ1-1, reads KAGVTQTPRYLIKTRGQQVTLSCSPISGHRSVSWYQQTPGQGLQFLFEYFSETQRNKGNFPGRFSGRQFSNSRSEMNVSTLELGDSALYLCASSQPGQGLLSAFFGQGTRLTVV.

The chain couples TRBV5-1 to TRBJ1-5; 9 nucleotides line up with TRBD1. Germline CDR1 SGHRS, CDR2 YFSETQ. The CDR3 extends over 17 amino acids. Trimming cost V 2 bases and J 1 base; bases outside gene matches: 7. CDR3: CASSFGQGRASNQPQHF. The CDR3 DNA reads TGCGCCAGCAGCTTCGGACAGGGGCGAGCGAGCAATCAGCCCCAGCATTTT.

The chain uses TRBV5-1 and TRBJ2-5; 7 nucleotides match TRBD1. Germline V CDR1 and CDR2: SGHRS, YFSETQ. The length of the CDR3 is 13 residues. The V segment lost 2 bases and the J segment 2 bases; nucleotides outside the gene matches: 0. The DNA for the CDR3 is TGCGCCAGCAGCTTACAGGGGCAAGAGACCCAGTACTTC. As protein: CASSLQGQETQYF.